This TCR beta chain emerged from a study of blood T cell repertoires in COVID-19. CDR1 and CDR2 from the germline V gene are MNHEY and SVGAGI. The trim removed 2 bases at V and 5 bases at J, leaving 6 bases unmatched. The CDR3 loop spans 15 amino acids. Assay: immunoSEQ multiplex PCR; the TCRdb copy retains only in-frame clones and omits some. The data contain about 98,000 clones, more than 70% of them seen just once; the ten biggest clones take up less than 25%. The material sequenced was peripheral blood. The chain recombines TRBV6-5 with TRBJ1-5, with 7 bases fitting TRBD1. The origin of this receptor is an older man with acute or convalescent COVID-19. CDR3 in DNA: TGTGCCAGCAGTTACACAGCCGGGACAGATCAGCCCCAGCATTTT. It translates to CASSYTAGTDQPQHF.